These 21 T cell receptor beta chains originate from one sample sequenced in a study of T cell repertoires in cytomegalovirus infection. No antigens are known for them. One entry per CDR3 protein, called by TCRdb with MiXCR from the reads. The sample yields some 110,000 distinct CDR3 sequences, about a tenth seen once. Sequences were obtained from PBMCs, sequenced either directly or after in vitro stimulation (not recorded which). The source of these receptors is a human donor in good health (CMV status not recorded). Some clones in this sample may be carry-over from other donors' samples.

This clonotype was observed many times. This rearrangement joins TRBV4-1 to TRBJ1-1; no definite D call. Germline values: CDR1 MGHRA, CDR2 YSYEKL. CDR3 length equals 17 residues. V dropped 0 bases and J dropped 0 bases, with 14 bases sitting between them. The CDR3 sequence: CASSQETPRAVNTEAFF. CDR3 DNA: TGCGCCAGCAGCCAAGAAACCCCCCGGGCCGTGAACACTGAAGCTTTCTTT.

This clonotype was seen ten or more times. The chain uses TRBV11-2 and TRBJ1-1; D unclear. Trimming pared 7 bases from V and 3 bases from J, leaving 12 bases between. From germline, CDR1 is SGHAT and CDR2 FQNNGV. This CDR3 comprises 13 residues. The CDR3 spells CASNTLEYTEAFF. The CDR3 DNA reads as TGTGCCAGCAACACATTGGAGTACACTGAAGCTTTCTTT. Variable domain in full (rest from reference TRBV11-2 and TRBJ1-1): EAGVAQSPRYKIIEKRQSVAFWCNPISGHATLYWYQQILGQGPKLLIQFQNNGVVDDSQLPKDRFSAERLKGVDSTLKIQPAKLEDSAVYLCASNTLEYTEAFFGQGTRLTVV.

As to this clonotype: A read error may explain this, as a much larger clone is one base away. The chain joins TRBV7-2 to TRBJ1-2; TRBD1 aligns across 7 bases. V lost 5 bases and J lost 6; bases outside the gene matches: 12. CDR3 length: 15 residues. In germline, CDR1 is SGHTA, CDR2 FQGNSA. DNA of the CDR3: TGTGCCAGCAGCCTAAGACAGGGACGAGACGATGGCTACACCTTC. The encoded protein is CASSLRQGRDDGYTF. The full variable domain, rest sourced from reference TRBV7-2 and TRBJ1-2, is GAGVSQSPSNKVTEKGKDVELRCDPISGHTALYWYRQSLGQGLEFLIYFQGNSAPDKSGLPSDRFSAERTGGSVSTLTIQRTQQEDSAVYLCASSLRQGRDDGYTFGSGTRLTVV.

This clonotype was detected many times. V usage is TRBV12-3 or TRBV12-4 and J usage is TRBJ1-2; TRBD1 aligns across 10 bases. V lost 3 bases, J lost 6 bases, and 1 base stayed unmatched. This CDR3 spans 13 amino acids. CDR3 DNA sequence: TGTGCCAGCAGTTTTGGACAGGGGGATGGCTACACCTTC. It translates to CASSFGQGDGYTF.

The table lists this clonotype with a few counts. V is TRBV12-3 or TRBV12-4 and J is TRBJ2-1; 7 nucleotides align to TRBD2. The length of the CDR3 is 15 residues. After removal of 3 bases from V and 8 bases from J, the junction contained 10 bases not matched to a gene. The CDR3 nucleotides read TGTGCCAGCAGTTTTTACCAGCGGGATGGGGATGAGCAGTTCTTC. This sequence encodes CASSFYQRDGDEQFF.

This clonotype appeared a few times. The rearrangement links TRBV11-2 to TRBJ1-5; no firm D call. This CDR3 is built from 14 residues. Germline V gene data show CDR1 as SGHAT and CDR2 as FQNNGV. V lost 6 bases, J lost 0 bases, and 9 bases lay in between. CDR3 loop: CASSEGYSNQPQHF. CDR3 nucleotides: TGTGCCAGCAGTGAAGGGTATAGCAATCAGCCCCAGCATTTT.

In this sample, this clonotype turned up many times. V is TRBV5-6 and J is TRBJ2-7, with D perhaps given as TRBD1 or TRBD2 (5 bases each). The germline V and J ends were trimmed by 4 bases and 2 bases, with 16 bases remaining between them. CDR3 length: 15 residues. Looked up from germline, CDR1 is SGHDT and CDR2 is YYEEEE. CDR3 loop: CASSLRDLLTYEQYF. The CDR3 DNA sequence: TGTGCCAGCAGCCTCCGGGACCTCCTAACCTACGAGCAGTACTTC.

This clonotype was detected ten times or more. This rearrangement joins TRBV6-5 to TRBJ2-3; TRBD1 might be the D (6 bases). The CDR3 extends over 14 amino acids. Germline CDR1 MNHEY, CDR2 SVGAGI. The V end was cut by 0 bases, the J end by 6 bases, with 10 bases between. CDR3 region: CASSYSRTGDTQYF. The DNA of the CDR3 is TGTGCCAGCAGTTACTCCAGAACAGGGGATACGCAGTATTTT.

This clonotype showed up many times. The rearrangement uses TRBV7-6 and TRBJ2-7; D unresolved. Trimming removed 0 bases at V and 1 base at J, with 4 bases between. The germline gives CDR1 SGHVS, CDR2 FNYEAQ. This CDR3 has 13 amino acids. Written as DNA, the CDR3 is TGTGCCAGCAGCTTAGCAAAGTCCTACGAGCAGTACGTC. Protein product: CASSLAKSYEQYV.

The CDR3 nucleotides read TGTGCCAGCAGTTTTTATGGGACAGATGAAGCTTTCTTT. This sequence encodes CASSFYGTDEAFF. This chain joins TRBV6-2 or TRBV6-3 and TRBJ1-1, with 7 positions matching TRBD1. The germline V gene has CDR1 MNHEY and CDR2 SVGEGT. V lost 4 bases to trimming and J lost 7 bases; unmatched junction nucleotides: 6. This CDR3 has 13 residues.

This clonotype has only a few counts. V usage is TRBV15 and J usage is TRBJ2-5, with a possible D match to TRBD2 (6 bases). This CDR3 has 15 amino acids. Germline V gene lookup returns CDR1 LNHNV and CDR2 YYDKDF (reference sequence). The germline V and J ends were trimmed by 1 base and 4 bases, with 13 bases remaining between them. The CDR3 loop is CATSRGNPGAETQYF. Here the CDR3 DNA reads TGTGCCACCAGCAGAGGAAACCCGGGAGCAGAGACCCAGTACTTC.

This clonotype has a count of ten or more. The chain employs TRBV9 and TRBJ2-4; D unclear. Deletions cut 2 bases from V and 1 base from J, with 16 bases between. The CDR3 is 17 residues long. Germline CDR1 is SGDLS and CDR2 is YYNGEE. The CDR3 DNA follows: TGTGCCAGCAGCGTCGACCCCTTACTTGGGGCCAAAAACATTCAGTACTTC. It translates to CASSVDPLLGAKNIQYF. The entire variable domain, with the rest obtained from reference TRBV9 and TRBJ2-4, is as follows: DSGVTQTPKHLITATGQRVTLRCSPRSGDLSVYWYQQSLDQGLQFLIQYYNGEERAKGNILERFSAQQFPDLHSELNLSSLELGDSALYFCASSVDPLLGAKNIQYFGAGTRLSVL.

J is TRBJ2-7 and V is TRBV6-2 or TRBV6-3, with D maybe TRBD2 (7 bases). Trimming left V 2 bases short and J 2 bases short, with 13 bases between. The CDR3 consists of 15 residues. Germline lookup yields CDR1 MNHEY and CDR2 SVGEGT. This CDR3 is CASSYGAGATYEQYF. The DNA for the CDR3 is TGTGCCAGCAGTTACGGTGCGGGGGCTACCTACGAGCAGTACTTC.

The chain employs TRBV27 and TRBJ2-2; D is undetermined. With 2 bases removed from V and 3 bases from J, the gap between germline ends came to 16 bases. The CDR3 totals 17 residues. Germline values: CDR1 MNHEY, CDR2 SMNVEV (reference sequence). The CDR3 sequence: CASSLKGSLGYTGELFF. CDR3 DNA: TGTGCCAGCAGTTTAAAAGGGTCTTTAGGGTACACCGGGGAGCTGTTTTTT.

This clonotype was recorded at least ten times. This chain joins TRBV7-2 and TRBJ2-7; a weak D match, TRBD1 (6 bases). This CDR3 contains 15 residues. Germline loops: CDR1 SGHTA, CDR2 FQGNSA. V shed 5 bases and J shed 4 bases, with 18 bases lying between them. The CDR3 sequence is CASSVTPGTWYEQYF. The DNA for the CDR3 is TGTGCCAGCAGCGTTACCCCCGGGACATGGTACGAGCAGTACTTC.

This clonotype was counted a few times. The V and J genes are TRBV27 and TRBJ2-7; D ambiguous. Germline lookup yields CDR1 MNHEY and CDR2 SMNVEV (reference sequence). V was shortened by 0 bases and J by 2 bases, with 8 bases between the two germline ends. The length of the CDR3 is 14 residues. CDR3 loop: CASSLSARTYEQYF. The CDR3 DNA is TGTGCCAGCAGTTTATCCGCGCGGACCTACGAGCAGTACTTC.

This clonotype was counted many times. The chain employs TRBV11-2 and TRBJ2-2; D is unclear. V lost 5 bases, J lost 1 base, and 11 bases lay in between. Germline assignment: CDR1 SGHAT and CDR2 FQNNGV. There are 15 residues in the CDR3. The CDR3 here is CASSRTDKNTGELFF. The DNA for the CDR3 is TGTGCCAGCAGCAGAACCGACAAGAACACCGGGGAGCTGTTTTTT.

This clonotype was counted a few times. The chain is built from TRBV7-2 and TRBJ2-1; no clear D gene. The CDR3 is made up of 14 amino acids. V lost 5 bases and J lost 8, with 16 bases in between. Germline CDR1 and CDR2: SGHTA and FQGNSA. CDR3 bases: TGTGCCAGCAGCCCTGATCGATTCCGACATGAGCAGTTCTTC. The encoded protein is CASSPDRFRHEQFF.

In this sample, this clonotype turned up many times. This chain connects TRBV7-2 to TRBJ2-5; TRBD1 matches at 7 bases. The CDR3 covers 14 residues. The junction had 5 bases not matched to a gene; V was cut back by 2 bases and J by 5 bases. Germline CDR1 is SGHTA and CDR2 is FQGNSA. CDR3 amino acids: CASSLPPRGETQYF. The CDR3, as DNA: TGTGCCAGCAGCTTACCCCCCAGGGGGGAGACCCAGTACTTC.

This clonotype occurred many times. The chain links TRBV7-9 to TRBJ1-5; 11 nucleotides align to TRBD1. J gave up 0 bases and V 2 bases, and 9 bases lay outside the gene matches. Per germline, CDR1 SEHNR and CDR2 FQNEAQ (reference sequence). The CDR3 spans 19 residues. This chain's CDR3 is CASSLRAGTGGNSNQPQHF. CDR3 bases: TGTGCCAGCAGCTTACGTGCCGGGACAGGGGGGAATAGCAATCAGCCCCAGCATTTT. The complete variable domain, with remaining parts taken from reference TRBV7-9 and TRBJ1-5, reads DTGVSQNPRHKITKRGQNVTFRCDPISEHNRLYWYRQTLGQGPEFLTYFQNEAQLEKSRLLSDRFSAERPKGSFSTLEIQRTEQGDSAMYLCASSLRAGTGGNSNQPQHFGDGTRLSIL.

The CDR3 reads CASSLGSLKVTF. The CDR3 nucleotides read TGTGCCAGCAGCTTAGGCTCCCTGAAAGTCACCTTC. This chain connects TRBV11-2 to TRBJ1-2; D is ambiguous. Trimming took off 1 base at V and 13 bases at J, with 13 bases between the two ends. Germline V gives CDR1 SGHAT, CDR2 FQNNGV. The CDR3 covers 12 residues.